These T cell receptor beta chains were read from a single sample in a study of blood T cell repertoires in COVID-19. Libraries were prepared by immunoSEQ multiplex PCR; TCRdb keeps only in-frame clonotypes and omits some of them. The sample contains roughly 260,000 clones, roughly 90% of which appear only once. Source material: peripheral blood. Receptor source: a man in his fifties or sixties who had recovered from COVID-19. The CDR3 runs from the conserved cysteine through the conserved F or W.

v_call cdr3_aa
TRBV30 CAVPGLGSGNTIYF
TRBV30 CAWRRGMNTEAFF
TRBV12-3/TRBV12-4 CASSSSTPQHF
TRBV18 CASSPLLEVPTEAFF
TRBV19 CASSIDRYSGNTIYF
TRBV19 CASRNGGAPGEQFF
TRBV19 CASSIGTGAFTDTQYF
TRBV11-2 CASSLGGSNEKLFF
TRBV19 CASSIVPGMGNSPLHF
TRBV15 CATSRVTGAGELFF
TRBV3-1/TRBV3-2 CASSRRGTGDEQYF
TRBV11-2 CASSTGFILRQGAMYGYTF
TRBV14 CASSLDRVFRETQYF
TRBV14 CASSQDGGGSQETQYF
TRBV5-5 CASSRGQSNTEAFF
TRBV6-4 CASRVQYTYTEAFF
TRBV7-8 CASSLTPQGAGYTF
TRBV7-2 CASSLTGTHGYTF
TRBV18 CASPKSTDWTGELFF
TRBV6-6 CASTQTGDEQYF
TRBV20-1 CSASQAGYTF
TRBV6-5 CASRQILIHGYEQYF
TRBV7-2 CASSLEGLGADTQYF
TRBV5-6 CASSVGPEGAWETQYF
TRBV11-2 CASSDRGMNTEAFF
TRBV27 CASSFLARGYEQYF
TRBV12-3/TRBV12-4 CASSLRYNEQFF
TRBV6-6 CAGRAGGSGNTIYF
TRBV23-1 CASSLVGGAYEQYF
TRBV5-1 CASSLEGTGAGDF
TRBV19 CASSIDRGTDQPQHF
TRBV12-3/TRBV12-4 CASSLRTGSQFF
TRBV9 CASTQGPSSYEQYF
TRBV2 CASREDSRNYGYTF
TRBV11-2 CASSFRLAGVGEQFF
TRBV24-1 CATSDSVGGANEQYF
TRBV15 CATSRDRGRVHEQYF
TRBV3-1/TRBV3-2 CASSQDIGERREETQYF
TRBV18 CASSPTGVSNQPQHF
TRBV5-4 CASSFRLAGAQETQYF
TRBV3-1/TRBV3-2 CASSPSEAMNTEAFF
TRBV19 CASRPYTTGGNTIYF
TRBV7-9 CASSLTYGETQYF